The 7 T cell receptor beta chains reported below all come from one sample, sequenced in a study of blood T cell repertoires in COVID-19. This table comes from immunoSEQ multiplex PCR, and its TCRdb copy is limited to in-frame clones, with some not included. The data hold about 130,000 clones, with roughly 89% observed a single time. Sequencing was done on a sample of peripheral blood. These TCRs come from a man in his 60s with active or convalescent COVID-19.

The chain links TRBV20-1 to TRBJ2-3, with D possibly being TRBD1 (5 bases). Trimming pared 3 bases from V and 2 bases from J, leaving 9 bases between. Germline CDR1 DFQATT, CDR2 SNEGSKA (reference sequence). The CDR3 loop spans 13 amino acids. CDR3 sequence reads: CSASQGDTDTQYF. The CDR3 DNA reads as TGCAGTGCTAGTCAAGGGGACACAGATACGCAGTATTTT.

The chain combines TRBV5-1 with TRBJ2-5; TRBD2 agrees at 10 bases. J gave up 4 bases and V 1 base, and 10 bases lay outside the gene matches. The V gene's germline CDR1 is SGHRS and CDR2 YFSETQ. The CDR3 extends over 17 amino acids. The CDR3 bases are TGCGCCAGCAGCTTGAGGCCCCTAGCGGGAGTAGGAGAGACCCAGTACTTC. Translation gives CASSLRPLAGVGETQYF.

J is TRBJ1-6 and V is TRBV18; D is possibly TRBD1 (6 bases). V lost 6 bases and J 3 bases, leaving 9 bases between the germline ends. This CDR3 has 14 amino acids. The germline gives CDR1 KGHSH, CDR2 LQKENI. DNA of the CDR3: TGTGCCAGCTCCCGACAGGACTATAATTCACCCCTCCACTTT. Amino acids: CASSRQDYNSPLHF.

The chain uses TRBV6-5 and TRBJ2-3; the D gene is possibly TRBD2 (6 bases). This CDR3 comprises 15 residues. Deletions cut 6 bases from V and 0 bases from J, with 13 bases between. Germline CDR1 MNHEY, CDR2 SVGAGI. The CDR3 nucleotides are TGTGCCAGCAGATCGCCCGGGACTAGCACAGATACGCAGTATTTT. This gives the protein CASRSPGTSTDTQYF.

The J gene is TRBJ1-4, the V gene TRBV29-1; D unclear. CDR3 size: 13 residues. Between the trimmed V and J ends, which lost 3 bases and 8 bases, there was a span of 13 bases. Germline lookup yields CDR1 SQVTM and CDR2 ANQGSEA. Written as DNA, the CDR3 is TGCAGCGTTGAGGGCAGTCATCGGGAAAAACTGTTTTTT. It is translated as CSVEGSHREKLFF.

The chain combines TRBV7-6 with TRBJ2-5; tentative D call: TRBD2 (7 bases). The CDR3 covers 15 residues. Trimming pared 5 bases from V and 1 base from J, leaving 14 bases between. Germline-derived CDR1 and CDR2 are SGHVS and FNYEAQ. The CDR3 loop is CASSDTRGAQETQYF. CDR3 in DNA: TGTGCCAGCAGCGACACCCGGGGGGCCCAAGAGACCCAGTACTTC.

The chain carries TRBV6-2 or TRBV6-3 and TRBJ2-5, with D perhaps TRBD1 (6 bases). Germline V gene sequence: CDR1 MNHEY, CDR2 SVGEGT. CDR3 length equals 14 residues. The V end lost 5 bases, the J end lost 2 bases, and 12 bases lay between the germline ends. CDR3 region: CASSLFGQQETQYF. The CDR3, as DNA: TGTGCCAGCAGTCTCTTCGGACAGCAAGAGACCCAGTACTTC.